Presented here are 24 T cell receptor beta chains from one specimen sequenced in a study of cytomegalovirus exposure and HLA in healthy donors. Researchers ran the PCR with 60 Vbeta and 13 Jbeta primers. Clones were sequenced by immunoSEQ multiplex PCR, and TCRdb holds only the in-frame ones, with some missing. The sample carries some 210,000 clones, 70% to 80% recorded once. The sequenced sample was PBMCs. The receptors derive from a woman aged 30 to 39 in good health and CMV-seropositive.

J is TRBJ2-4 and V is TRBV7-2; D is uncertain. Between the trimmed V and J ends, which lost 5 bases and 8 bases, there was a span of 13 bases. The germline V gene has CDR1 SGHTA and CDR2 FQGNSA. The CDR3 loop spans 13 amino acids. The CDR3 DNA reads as TGTGCCAGCAGCCCTCCTGTCAACTACATTCAGTACTTC. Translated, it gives CASSPPVNYIQYF.

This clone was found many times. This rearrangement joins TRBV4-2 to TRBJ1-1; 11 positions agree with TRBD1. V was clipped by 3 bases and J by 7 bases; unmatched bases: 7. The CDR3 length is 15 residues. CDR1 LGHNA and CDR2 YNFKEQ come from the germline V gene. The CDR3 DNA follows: TGTGCCAGCAGCCAGATAGGACAGGGGGCTGGTGAAGCTTTCTTT. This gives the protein CASSQIGQGAGEAFF.

The CDR3 here is CASSDLADQETQYF. CDR3 in DNA: TGTGCCAGCAGCGACCTAGCGGACCAAGAGACCCAGTACTTC. The chain couples TRBV7-2 to TRBJ2-5, with TRBD2 matching 7 bases. Germline V gene data show CDR1 as SGHTA and CDR2 as FQGNSA. The CDR3 totals 14 residues. The ends lost 5 bases at V and 0 bases at J; junction bases unmatched: 3.

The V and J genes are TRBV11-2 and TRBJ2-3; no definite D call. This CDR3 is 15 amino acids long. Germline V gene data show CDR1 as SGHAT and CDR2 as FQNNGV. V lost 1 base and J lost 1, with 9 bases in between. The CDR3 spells CASSLVFFGTDTQYF. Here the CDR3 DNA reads TGTGCCAGCAGCTTAGTTTTTTTCGGCACAGATACGCAGTATTTT.

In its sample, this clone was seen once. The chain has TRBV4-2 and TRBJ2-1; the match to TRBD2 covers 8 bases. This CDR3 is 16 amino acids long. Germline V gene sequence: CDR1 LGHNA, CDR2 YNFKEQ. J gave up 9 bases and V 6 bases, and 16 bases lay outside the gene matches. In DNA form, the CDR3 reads TGTGCCAGCAGTTTGCCGGGACTAGGACGACTTGCTGAGCAGTTCTTC. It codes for CASSLPGLGRLAEQFF.

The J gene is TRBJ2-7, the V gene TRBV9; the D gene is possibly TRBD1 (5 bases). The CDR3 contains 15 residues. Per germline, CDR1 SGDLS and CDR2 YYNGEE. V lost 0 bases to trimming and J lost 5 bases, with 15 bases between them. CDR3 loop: CASSVESLGQNEQYF. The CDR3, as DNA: TGTGCCAGCAGCGTAGAGAGTCTGGGGCAGAACGAGCAGTACTTC.

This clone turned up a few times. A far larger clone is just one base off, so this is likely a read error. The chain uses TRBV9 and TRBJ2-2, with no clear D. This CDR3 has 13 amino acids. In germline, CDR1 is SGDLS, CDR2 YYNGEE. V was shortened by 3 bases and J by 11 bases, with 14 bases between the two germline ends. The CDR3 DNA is TGTGCCAGCAGCGCGGCAGGTTCCCCCGAGCTGTTTTTT. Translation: CASSAAGSPELFF.

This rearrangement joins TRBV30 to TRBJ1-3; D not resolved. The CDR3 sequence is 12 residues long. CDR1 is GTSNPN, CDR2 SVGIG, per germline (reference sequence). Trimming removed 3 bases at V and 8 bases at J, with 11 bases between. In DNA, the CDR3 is TGTGCCTGGAGCGGGCAGAGGGACACCATATATTTT. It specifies CAWSGQRDTIYF.

CDR3 nucleotide sequence: TGTGCCCTCTCGGGTGAAAAACTGTTTTTT. Translating gives CALSGEKLFF. The V call is TRBV6-6, the J call TRBJ1-4; D gene unclear. Trimming cost V 11 bases and J 7 bases, with 8 bases left between them. Per germline, CDR1 MNHNY and CDR2 SVGAGI (reference sequence). The CDR3 loop spans 10 amino acids.

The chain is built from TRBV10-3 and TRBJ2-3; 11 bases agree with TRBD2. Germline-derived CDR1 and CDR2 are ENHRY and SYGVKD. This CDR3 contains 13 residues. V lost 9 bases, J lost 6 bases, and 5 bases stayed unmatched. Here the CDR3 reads CAIGTSGQDTQYF. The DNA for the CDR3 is TGTGCCATAGGGACTAGCGGTCAGGATACGCAGTATTTT.

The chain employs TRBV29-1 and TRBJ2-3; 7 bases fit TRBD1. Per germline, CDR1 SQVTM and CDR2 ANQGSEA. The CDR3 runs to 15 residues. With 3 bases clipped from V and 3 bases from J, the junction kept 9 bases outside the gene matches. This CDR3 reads CSVEDRFAWTDTQYF. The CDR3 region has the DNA TGCAGCGTTGAGGACAGGTTTGCTTGGACAGATACGCAGTATTTT.

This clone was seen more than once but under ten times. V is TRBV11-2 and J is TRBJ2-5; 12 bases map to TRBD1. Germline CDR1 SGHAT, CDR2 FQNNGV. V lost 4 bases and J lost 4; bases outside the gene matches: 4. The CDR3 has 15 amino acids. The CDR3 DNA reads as TGTGCCAGCAGCTCCCGGGACAGGGGGCGAGAGACCCAGTACTTC. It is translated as CASSSRDRGRETQYF.

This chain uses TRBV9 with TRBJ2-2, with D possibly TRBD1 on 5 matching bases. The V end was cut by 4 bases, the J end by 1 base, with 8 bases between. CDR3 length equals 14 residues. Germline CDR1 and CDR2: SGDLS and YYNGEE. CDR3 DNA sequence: TGTGCCAGCAGCCCCAGGGAGAACACCGGGGAGCTGTTTTTT. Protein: CASSPRENTGELFF.

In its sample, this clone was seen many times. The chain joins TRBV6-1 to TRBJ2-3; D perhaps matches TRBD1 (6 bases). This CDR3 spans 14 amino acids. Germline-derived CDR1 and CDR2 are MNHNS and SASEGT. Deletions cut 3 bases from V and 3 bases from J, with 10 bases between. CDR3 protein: CASSDWGPTDTQYF. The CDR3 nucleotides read TGTGCCAGCAGTGACTGGGGGCCGACAGATACGCAGTATTTT.

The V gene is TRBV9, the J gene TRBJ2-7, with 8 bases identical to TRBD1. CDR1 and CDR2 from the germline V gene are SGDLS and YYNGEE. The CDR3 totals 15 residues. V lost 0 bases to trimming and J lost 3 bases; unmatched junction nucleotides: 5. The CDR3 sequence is CASSVDPQGVYEQYF. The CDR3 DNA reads TGTGCCAGCAGCGTAGATCCACAGGGGGTCTACGAGCAGTACTTC. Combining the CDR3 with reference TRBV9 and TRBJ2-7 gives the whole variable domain DSGVTQTPKHLITATGQRVTLRCSPRSGDLSVYWYQQSLDQGLQFLIQYYNGEERAKGNILERFSAQQFPDLHSELNLSSLELGDSALYFCASSVDPQGVYEQYFGPGTRLTVT.

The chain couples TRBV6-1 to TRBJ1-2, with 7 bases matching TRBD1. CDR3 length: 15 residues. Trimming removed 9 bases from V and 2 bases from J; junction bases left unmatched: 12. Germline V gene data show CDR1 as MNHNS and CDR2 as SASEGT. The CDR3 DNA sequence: TGTGCCAGTACCGGACAGGTACGAACCAACTATGGCTACACCTTC. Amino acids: CASTGQVRTNYGYTF.

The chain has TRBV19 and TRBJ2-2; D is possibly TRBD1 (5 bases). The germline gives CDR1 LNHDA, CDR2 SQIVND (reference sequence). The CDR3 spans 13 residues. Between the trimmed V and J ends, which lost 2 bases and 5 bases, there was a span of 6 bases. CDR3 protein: CASSIQGTGELFF. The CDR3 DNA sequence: TGTGCCAGTAGTATACAGGGAACCGGGGAGCTGTTTTTT.

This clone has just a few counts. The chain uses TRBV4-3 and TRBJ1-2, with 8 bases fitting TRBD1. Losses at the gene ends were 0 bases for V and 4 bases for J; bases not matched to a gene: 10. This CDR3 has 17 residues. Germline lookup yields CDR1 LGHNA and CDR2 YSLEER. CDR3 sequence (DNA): TGCGCCAGCAGCCAAGATCTTACAGGACAGGGCGGCTATGGCTACACCTTC. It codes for CASSQDLTGQGGYGYTF.

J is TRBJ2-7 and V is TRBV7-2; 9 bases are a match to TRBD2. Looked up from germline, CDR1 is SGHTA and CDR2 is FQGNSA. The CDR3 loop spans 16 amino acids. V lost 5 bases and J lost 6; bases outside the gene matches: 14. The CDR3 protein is CASSAGSAGGVSEQYF. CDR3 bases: TGTGCCAGCAGCGCTGGGTCGGCGGGAGGGGTTAGCGAGCAGTACTTC.

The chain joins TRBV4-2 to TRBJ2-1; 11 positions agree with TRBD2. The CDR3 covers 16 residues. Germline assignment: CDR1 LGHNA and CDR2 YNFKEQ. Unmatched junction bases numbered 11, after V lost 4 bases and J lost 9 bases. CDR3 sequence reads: CASSRETSGRGGEQFF. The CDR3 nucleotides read TGTGCCAGCAGCCGAGAAACTAGCGGGAGAGGGGGTGAGCAGTTCTTC.

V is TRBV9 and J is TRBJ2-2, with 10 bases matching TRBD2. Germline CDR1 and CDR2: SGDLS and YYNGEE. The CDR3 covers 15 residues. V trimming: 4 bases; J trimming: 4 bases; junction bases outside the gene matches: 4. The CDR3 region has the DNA TGTGCCAGCAGCTCGTGGACTAGCGGCACCGGGGAGCTGTTTTTT. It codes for CASSSWTSGTGELFF. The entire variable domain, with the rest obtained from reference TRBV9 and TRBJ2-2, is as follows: DSGVTQTPKHLITATGQRVTLRCSPRSGDLSVYWYQQSLDQGLQFLIQYYNGEERAKGNILERFSAQQFPDLHSELNLSSLELGDSALYFCASSSWTSGTGELFFGEGSRLTVL.

CDR3 DNA: TGTGCCAGCAGCTATAAGGCGGGGGTCCGAGCGGTGTACCAAGAGACCCAGTACTTC. As protein: CASSYKAGVRAVYQETQYF. V gene TRBV7-9 combines with J gene TRBJ2-5, with 7 bases identical to TRBD2. V shed 4 bases and J 0 bases; nucleotides not matched to a gene: 17. The CDR3 has 19 residues. CDR1 and CDR2 (germline): SEHNR, FQNEAQ (reference sequence).

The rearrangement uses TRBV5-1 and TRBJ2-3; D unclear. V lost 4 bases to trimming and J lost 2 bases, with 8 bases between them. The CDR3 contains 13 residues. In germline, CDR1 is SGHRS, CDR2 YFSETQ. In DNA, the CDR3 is TGCGCCAGCAGCCCCGGAGTCACAGATACGCAGTATTTT. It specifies CASSPGVTDTQYF.

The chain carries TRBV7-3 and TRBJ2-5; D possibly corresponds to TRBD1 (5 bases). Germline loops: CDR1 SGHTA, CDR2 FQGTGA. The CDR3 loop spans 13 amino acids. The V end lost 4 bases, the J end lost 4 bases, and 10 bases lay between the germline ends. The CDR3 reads CASSSGSRETQYF. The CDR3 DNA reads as TGTGCCAGCAGCTCAGGGTCCCGAGAGACCCAGTACTTC.